These 29 T cell receptor beta chains originate from one sample sequenced in a study of T cell changes during pregnancy in multiple sclerosis. Assay used: immunoSEQ multiplex PCR; TCRdb lists only in-frame clones, some missing. Of about 70,000 clones listed, roughly 91% are singletons. This specimen was CD4+ T cells from peripheral blood mononuclear cells, taken after pregnancy. These TCRs come from a female donor with multiple sclerosis, enrolled in a pregnancy study.

The chain couples TRBV30 to TRBJ2-3, with D tentatively TRBD1 (6 bases). The germline V gene encodes CDR1 GTSNPN and CDR2 SVGIG (reference sequence). The length of the CDR3 is 15 residues. Deletions cut 3 bases from V and 6 bases from J, with 19 bases between. In DNA form, the CDR3 reads TGTGCCTGGAGACGCGGACAGCGTAGGGGGGATACGCAGTATTTT. The encoded protein is CAWRRGQRRGDTQYF.

The J gene is TRBJ2-1, the V gene TRBV18; D is perhaps TRBD2 (6 bases). This CDR3 spans 13 amino acids. CDR1 and CDR2 from the germline V gene are KGHSH and LQKENI. V was shortened by 2 bases and J by 7 bases, with 9 bases between the two germline ends. CDR3 nucleotides: TGTGCCAGCTCACCATCGGAGGGGAATGAGCAGTTCTTC. It yields the protein CASSPSEGNEQFF.

J is TRBJ1-2 and V is TRBV6-1, with TRBD1 identical over 7 bases. CDR1 and CDR2 from the germline V gene are MNHNS and SASEGT. Trimming at V came to 5 bases and at J to 1 base, leaving 7 bases not matched to a gene. The CDR3 runs 15 residues. The CDR3, as DNA: TGTGCCAGCAGTAGGCAGGGGGGCTTTAACTATGGCTACACCTTC. As protein: CASSRQGGFNYGYTF.

The CDR3: CSVGTGGKYTQYF. CDR3 DNA: TGCAGCGTGGGGACAGGGGGAAAATATACGCAGTATTTT. The chain combines TRBV29-1 with TRBJ2-3; 11 bases align to TRBD1. V lost 6 bases and J lost 7; bases outside the gene matches: 6. The germline gives CDR1 SQVTM, CDR2 ANQGSEA. This CDR3 has 13 residues.

The chain links TRBV6-6 to TRBJ2-7; tentatively, D is TRBD1 (5 bases). Germline V gene lookup returns CDR1 MNHNY and CDR2 SVGAGI (reference sequence). Trimming shortened V by 8 bases and J by 2 bases, and 16 bases separated the two germline ends. The CDR3 has 14 amino acids. CDR3 coding DNA: TGTGCCAGCTCAGGGTACTCAACCACCTACGAGCAGTACTTC. This sequence encodes CASSGYSTTYEQYF.

The chain couples TRBV10-3 to TRBJ2-7; tentatively, D is TRBD1 (6 bases). V was shortened by 6 bases and J by 3 bases, with 12 bases between the two germline ends. The CDR3 extends over 13 amino acids. Germline V lookup: CDR1 ENHRY, CDR2 SYGVKD. Here the CDR3 reads CAIRRDTHYEQYF. The CDR3 DNA is TGTGCCATCAGACGGGACACCCACTACGAGCAGTACTTC.

The chain employs TRBV28 and TRBJ1-1; 7 positions agree with TRBD1. V trimming: 4 bases; J trimming: 14 bases; junction bases outside the gene matches: 16. CDR3 length equals 14 residues. From germline, CDR1 is MDHEN and CDR2 SYDVKM. CDR3: CASSSLTSDRATFF. In DNA, the CDR3 is TGTGCCAGCAGTTCCCTAACCTCTGACAGGGCGACCTTCTTT.

The chain employs TRBV9 and TRBJ2-4; D is unclear. This CDR3 spans 14 amino acids. Germline V CDR1 and CDR2: SGDLS, YYNGEE. V was clipped by 3 bases and J by 0 bases, with 7 bases between them. CDR3 amino acids: CASSGSLAKNIQYF. The CDR3 nucleotides read TGTGCCAGCAGCGGTTCTCTAGCCAAAAACATTCAGTACTTC.

The gene calls are TRBV28 and TRBJ1-2; D gene unclear. Germline lookup yields CDR1 MDHEN and CDR2 SYDVKM. This CDR3 region has 12 residues. Deletions cut 1 base from V and 4 bases from J, with 4 bases between. The CDR3 sequence is CASSLYRYGYTF. As DNA, the CDR3 is TGTGCCAGCAGTTTATATCGCTATGGCTACACCTTC.

The rearrangement uses TRBV11-2 and TRBJ2-5; 8 nucleotides agree with TRBD2. The CDR3 extends over 15 amino acids. The germline V gene encodes CDR1 SGHAT and CDR2 FQNNGV. Unmatched junction bases numbered 2, after V lost 1 base and J lost 1 base. CDR3 DNA: TGTGCCAGCAGCTTAGGGCTAGCGGGCCAAGAGACCCAGTACTTC. Its protein is CASSLGLAGQETQYF.

The J gene is TRBJ2-5, the V gene TRBV7-9; 9 positions agree with TRBD2. Per the germline V gene, CDR1 is SEHNR and CDR2 is FQNEAQ (reference sequence). Trimming removed 5 bases from V and 5 bases from J; junction bases left unmatched: 12. CDR3 length: 16 amino acids. CDR3 loop: CASSPSASSGSETQYF. CDR3 nucleotides: TGTGCCAGCAGCCCATCCGCTAGTAGCGGGAGTGAGACCCAGTACTTC.

This clone was detected once. This chain links TRBV5-1 with TRBJ2-1; maybe TRBD2 (5 bases). This CDR3 region has 14 residues. V shed 0 bases and J shed 6 bases, with 10 bases lying between them. The germline V gene has CDR1 SGHRS and CDR2 YFSETQ. CDR3 sequence reads: CASSLAGVGNEQFF. The CDR3 nucleotides are TGCGCCAGCAGCTTGGCCGGGGTAGGCAATGAGCAGTTCTTC.

The V and J genes are TRBV6-5 and TRBJ2-7, with D perhaps TRBD1 (5 bases). V lost 7 bases, J lost 6 bases, and 13 bases lay in between. CDR3 length: 12 amino acids. Germline loops: CDR1 MNHEY, CDR2 SVGAGI. The CDR3 bases are TGTGCCAGCAAGGGGTTATTCGGCGAGCAGTACTTC. Residues: CASKGLFGEQYF.

The rearrangement joins TRBV6-5 to TRBJ2-3; D gene ambiguous. V shed 5 bases and J shed 0 bases, with 12 bases lying between them. Germline assignment: CDR1 MNHEY and CDR2 SVGAGI. CDR3 length: 15 amino acids. The CDR3 DNA sequence: TGTGCCAGCAGTCCTAGGTTAACTAGCACAGATACGCAGTATTTT. Protein product: CASSPRLTSTDTQYF.

This chain links TRBV10-3 with TRBJ2-5; D is possibly TRBD2 (5 bases). CDR1 and CDR2 (germline): ENHRY, SYGVKD. The CDR3 length is 13 residues. Trimming stripped 10 bases from V and 1 base from J, with 13 bases between. The CDR3 DNA is TGTGCCACCAGCCCCAGCGGCCAAGAGACCCAGTACTTC. It is translated as CATSPSGQETQYF.

V is TRBV28 and J is TRBJ1-2; 12 positions match TRBD1. This CDR3 is 16 amino acids long. V was clipped by 3 bases and J by 6 bases; unmatched bases: 8. Germline V gene lookup returns CDR1 MDHEN and CDR2 SYDVKM. The CDR3 DNA reads as TGTGCCAGCAGTTTGGGGGACAGGGGGCGCGAAGATGGCTACACCTTC. This translates into CASSLGDRGREDGYTF.

The chain combines TRBV5-1 with TRBJ1-1, with 9 bases fitting TRBD1. The V and J ends lost 7 bases and 4 bases, in that order; junction bases with no gene match: 5. Looked up from germline, CDR1 is SGHRS and CDR2 is YFSETQ. This CDR3 has 13 amino acids. CDR3 residues: CASSGQGATEAFF. The DNA of the CDR3 is TGCGCCAGCTCGGGACAGGGTGCCACTGAAGCTTTCTTT.

The chain couples TRBV7-2 to TRBJ1-1; tentative D call: TRBD1 (6 bases). V was clipped by 9 bases and J by 5 bases, with 22 bases between them. The CDR3 is 15 amino acids. CDR1 and CDR2 from the germline V gene are SGHTA and FQGNSA. The CDR3 sequence is CASRRGGARGTEAFF. The CDR3 region has the DNA TGTGCCAGTCGTCGGGGGGGGGCGAGGGGTACTGAAGCTTTCTTT.

V usage is TRBV7-2 and J usage is TRBJ2-1, with a possible D match to TRBD1 (5 bases). Germline values: CDR1 SGHTA, CDR2 FQGNSA. The germline V and J ends were trimmed by 0 bases and 8 bases, with 11 bases remaining between them. The CDR3 consists of 14 residues. The CDR3 sequence: CASSLARQGHEQFF. As DNA, the CDR3 is TGTGCCAGCAGCTTAGCGCGGCAGGGCCATGAGCAGTTCTTC.

J is TRBJ2-1 and V is TRBV7-9, with 8 bases aligning to TRBD2. The CDR3 loop spans 16 amino acids. The J segment lost 5 bases and the V segment lost 6 bases, leaving 12 bases of the junction unmatched. The germline CDR1 and CDR2 sequences are SEHNR and FQNEAQ (reference sequence). CDR3 sequence (DNA): TGTGCCAGCAGTGACGCCACCGGGACTAGGAACAATGAGCAGTTCTTC. Its translation is CASSDATGTRNNEQFF.

This chain joins TRBV4-2 and TRBJ1-2; 12 positions agree with TRBD1. The CDR3 loop spans 14 amino acids. The ends lost 3 bases at V and 7 bases at J; junction bases unmatched: 3. The germline V gene has CDR1 LGHNA and CDR2 YNFKEQ. CDR3 in amino acids: CASSQGQGAGGYTF. The CDR3 bases are TGTGCCAGCAGCCAGGGACAGGGGGCAGGTGGCTACACCTTC.

The CDR3, as DNA: TGTGCCAGCTCTCGGACTAGCGCCCCCGGGGAGCTGTTTTTT. Residues: CASSRTSAPGELFF. The chain employs TRBV9 and TRBJ2-2; 9 bases align to TRBD2. V dropped 7 bases and J dropped 6; count of bases not matched to a gene: 7. CDR1 and CDR2 (germline): SGDLS, YYNGEE. The CDR3 contains 14 residues.

This chain's CDR3 is CATDSPGPYNEQFF. CDR3 in DNA: TGTGCCACTGACTCGCCAGGGCCGTACAATGAGCAGTTCTTC. The chain couples TRBV7-9 to TRBJ2-1, with a weak D call TRBD1 (5 bases). The CDR3 spans 14 residues. Germline CDR1 reads SEHNR; CDR2 reads FQNEAQ (reference sequence). Between the trimmed V and J ends, which lost 10 bases and 4 bases, there was a span of 17 bases.

This clone appeared many times. This sequence joins TRBV19 and TRBJ1-1; 10 bases fit TRBD1. CDR3 length equals 17 residues. V lost 1 base to trimming and J lost 2 bases; unmatched junction nucleotides: 7. Germline V CDR1 and CDR2: LNHDA, SQIVND (reference sequence). This CDR3 reads CASSIGSGTGVNTEAFF. The CDR3 nucleotides read TGTGCCAGTAGTATAGGGTCCGGGACAGGGGTTAACACTGAAGCTTTCTTT.

This clone was seen more than once but under ten times. This chain uses TRBV5-4 with TRBJ1-1; D perhaps matches TRBD1 (5 bases). The CDR3 extends over 15 amino acids. Per germline, CDR1 SGHNT and CDR2 YYREEE (reference sequence). Trimming took off 4 bases at V and 0 bases at J, with 13 bases between the two ends. CDR3: CASSPSGPMNTEAFF. The CDR3 nucleotides read TGTGCCAGCAGCCCCTCAGGGCCCATGAACACTGAAGCTTTCTTT. Full variable domain (rest looked up from reference TRBV5-4 and TRBJ1-1): ETGVTQSPTHLIKTRGQQVTLRCSSQSGHNTVSWYQQALGQGPQFIFQYYREEENGRGNFPPRFSGLQFPNYSSELNVNALELDDSALYLCASSPSGPMNTEAFFGQGTRLTVV.

The rearrangement uses TRBV7-3 and TRBJ2-1; the match to TRBD2 covers 7 bases. Germline V gene lookup returns CDR1 SGHTA and CDR2 FQGTGA. J lost 0 bases, V lost 3 bases, and 2 bases had no gene match. The CDR3 contains 15 residues. For the CDR3, the DNA is TGTGCCAGCAGCTTGGGGGGGGTCTCCTACAATGAGCAGTTCTTC. It translates to CASSLGGVSYNEQFF.

The chain carries TRBV27 and TRBJ1-4, with TRBD1 identical over 7 bases. Germline lookup yields CDR1 MNHEY and CDR2 SMNVEV (reference sequence). The CDR3 extends over 15 amino acids. V gave up 5 bases and J gave up 2 bases; unmatched junction bases: 5. Here the CDR3 reads CASSPRTGTNEKLFF. DNA of the CDR3: TGTGCCAGCAGTCCCCGGACAGGTACTAATGAAAAACTGTTTTTT.

The chain employs TRBV19 and TRBJ1-6; 8 nucleotides line up with TRBD1. CDR3 length equals 14 residues. Germline assignment: CDR1 LNHDA and CDR2 SQIVND (reference sequence). J lost 5 bases, V lost 10 bases, and 7 bases had no gene match. CDR3 in DNA: TGTGCCACCGGCGGACAGGGTAATAATTCACCCCTCCACTTT. As protein: CATGGQGNNSPLHF.

V gene TRBV30 combines with J gene TRBJ2-2, with 7 nucleotides matching TRBD1. The CDR3 has 13 amino acids. The V segment lost 4 bases and the J segment 5 bases; nucleotides outside the gene matches: 4. The germline gives CDR1 GTSNPN, CDR2 SVGIG (reference sequence). CDR3 DNA sequence: TGTGCCTGGACCGGCAGGGGGACCGGGGAGCTGTTTTTT. Protein: CAWTGRGTGELFF.